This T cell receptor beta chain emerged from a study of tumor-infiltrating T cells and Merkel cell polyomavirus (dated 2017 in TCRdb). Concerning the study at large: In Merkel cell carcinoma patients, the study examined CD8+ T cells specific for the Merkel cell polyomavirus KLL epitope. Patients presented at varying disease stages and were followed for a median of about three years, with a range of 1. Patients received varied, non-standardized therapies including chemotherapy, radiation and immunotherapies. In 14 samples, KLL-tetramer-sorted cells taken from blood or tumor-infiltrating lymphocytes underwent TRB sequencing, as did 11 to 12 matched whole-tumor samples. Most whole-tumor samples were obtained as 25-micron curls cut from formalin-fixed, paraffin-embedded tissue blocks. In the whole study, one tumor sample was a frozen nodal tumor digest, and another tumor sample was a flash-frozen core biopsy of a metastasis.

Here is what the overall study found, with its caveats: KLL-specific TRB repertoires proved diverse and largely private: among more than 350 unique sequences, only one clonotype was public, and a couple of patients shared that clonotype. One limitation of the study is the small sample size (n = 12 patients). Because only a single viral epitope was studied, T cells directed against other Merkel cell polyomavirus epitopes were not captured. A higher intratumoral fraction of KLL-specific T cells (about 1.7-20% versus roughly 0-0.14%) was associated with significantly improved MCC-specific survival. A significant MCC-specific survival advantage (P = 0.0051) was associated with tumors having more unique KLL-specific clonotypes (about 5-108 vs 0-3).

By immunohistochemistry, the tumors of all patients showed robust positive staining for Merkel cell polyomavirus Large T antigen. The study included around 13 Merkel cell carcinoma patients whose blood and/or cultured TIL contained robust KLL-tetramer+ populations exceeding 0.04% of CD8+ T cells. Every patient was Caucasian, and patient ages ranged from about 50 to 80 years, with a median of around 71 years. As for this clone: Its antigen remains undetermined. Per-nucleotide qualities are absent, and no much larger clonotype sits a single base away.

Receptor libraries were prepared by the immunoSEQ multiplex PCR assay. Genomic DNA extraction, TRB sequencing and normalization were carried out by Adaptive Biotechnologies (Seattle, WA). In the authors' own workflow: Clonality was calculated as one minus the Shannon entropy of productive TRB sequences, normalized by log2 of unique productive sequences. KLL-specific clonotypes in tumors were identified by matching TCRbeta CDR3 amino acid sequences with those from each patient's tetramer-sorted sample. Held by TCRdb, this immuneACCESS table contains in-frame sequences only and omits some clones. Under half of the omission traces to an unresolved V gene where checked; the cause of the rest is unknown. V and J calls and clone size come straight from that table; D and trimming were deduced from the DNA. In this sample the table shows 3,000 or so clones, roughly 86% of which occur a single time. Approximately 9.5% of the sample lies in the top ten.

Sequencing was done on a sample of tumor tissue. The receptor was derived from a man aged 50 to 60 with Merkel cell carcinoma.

The bases are TGTGCCAGCAGGCAGCAGGGGATGACTGAAGCTTTCTTT. The encoded protein is CASRQQGMTEAFF. This chain is built from TRBV11-3 and TRBJ1-1; TRBD1 is perhaps the D gene, given 6 matching bases. CDR1 and CDR2 (SGHNT, YENEEA) derive from the germline V gene. Its CDR3 holds 13 amino acids, cysteine through phenylalanine. Kept here is only the CDR3 DNA, which spans 39 bases and is read in frame from base 1. V is pared back by 6 bases and J by 5 bases, with 13 bases lying between the germline termini.